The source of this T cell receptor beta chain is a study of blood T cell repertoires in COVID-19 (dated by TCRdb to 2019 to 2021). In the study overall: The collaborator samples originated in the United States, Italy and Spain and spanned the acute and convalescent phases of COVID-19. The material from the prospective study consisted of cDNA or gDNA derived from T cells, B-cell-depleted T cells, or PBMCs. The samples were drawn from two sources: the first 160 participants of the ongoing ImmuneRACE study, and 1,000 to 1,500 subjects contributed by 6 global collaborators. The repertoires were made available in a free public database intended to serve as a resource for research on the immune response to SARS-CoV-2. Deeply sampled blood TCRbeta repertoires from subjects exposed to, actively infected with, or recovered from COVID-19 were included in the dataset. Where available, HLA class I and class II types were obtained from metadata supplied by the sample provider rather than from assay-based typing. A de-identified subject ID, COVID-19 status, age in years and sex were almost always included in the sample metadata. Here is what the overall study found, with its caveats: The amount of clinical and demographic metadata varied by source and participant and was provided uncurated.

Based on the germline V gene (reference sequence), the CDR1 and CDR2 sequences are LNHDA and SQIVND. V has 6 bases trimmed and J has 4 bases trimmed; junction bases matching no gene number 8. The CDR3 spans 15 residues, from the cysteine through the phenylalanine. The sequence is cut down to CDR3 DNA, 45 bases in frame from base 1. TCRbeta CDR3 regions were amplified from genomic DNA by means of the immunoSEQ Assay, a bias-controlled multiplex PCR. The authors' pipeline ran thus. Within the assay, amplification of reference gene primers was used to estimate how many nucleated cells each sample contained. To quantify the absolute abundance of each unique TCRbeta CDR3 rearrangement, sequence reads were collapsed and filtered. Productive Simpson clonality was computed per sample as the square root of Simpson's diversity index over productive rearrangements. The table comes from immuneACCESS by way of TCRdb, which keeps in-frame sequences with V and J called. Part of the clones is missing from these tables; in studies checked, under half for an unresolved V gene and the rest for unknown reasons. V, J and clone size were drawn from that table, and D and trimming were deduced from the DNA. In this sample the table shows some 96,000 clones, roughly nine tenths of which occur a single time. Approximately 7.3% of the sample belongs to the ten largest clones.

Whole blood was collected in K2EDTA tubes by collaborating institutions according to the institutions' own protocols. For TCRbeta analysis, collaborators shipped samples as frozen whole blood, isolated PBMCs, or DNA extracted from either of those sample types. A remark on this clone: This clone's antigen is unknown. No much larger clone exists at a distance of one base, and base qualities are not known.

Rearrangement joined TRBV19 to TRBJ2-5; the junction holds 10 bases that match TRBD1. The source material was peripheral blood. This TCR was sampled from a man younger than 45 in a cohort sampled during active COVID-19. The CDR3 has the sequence CASRRDRGSRETQYF. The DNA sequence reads TGTGCCAGTAGACGGGACAGGGGCTCGAGAGAGACCCAGTACTTC.